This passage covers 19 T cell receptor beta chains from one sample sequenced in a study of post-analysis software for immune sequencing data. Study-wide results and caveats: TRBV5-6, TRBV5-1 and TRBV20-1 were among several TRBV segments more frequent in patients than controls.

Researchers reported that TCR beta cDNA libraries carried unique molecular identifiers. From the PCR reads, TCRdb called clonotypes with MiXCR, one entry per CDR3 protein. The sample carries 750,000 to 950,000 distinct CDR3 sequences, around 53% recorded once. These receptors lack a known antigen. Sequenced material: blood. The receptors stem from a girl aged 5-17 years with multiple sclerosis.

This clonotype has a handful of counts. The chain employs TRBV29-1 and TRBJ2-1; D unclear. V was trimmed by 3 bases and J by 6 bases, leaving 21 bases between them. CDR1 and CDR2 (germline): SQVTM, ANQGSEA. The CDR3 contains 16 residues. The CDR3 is CSVDHGSFRPFNEQFF. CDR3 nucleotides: TGCAGCGTTGATCACGGCTCCTTCCGGCCGTTCAATGAGCAGTTCTTC.

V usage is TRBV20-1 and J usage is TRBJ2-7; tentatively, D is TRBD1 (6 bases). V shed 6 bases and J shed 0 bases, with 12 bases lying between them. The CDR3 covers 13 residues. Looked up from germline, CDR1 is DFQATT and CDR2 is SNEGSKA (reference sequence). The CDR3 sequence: CSAPGASSYEQYF. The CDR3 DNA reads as TGCAGTGCCCCAGGGGCCAGCTCCTACGAGCAGTACTTC.

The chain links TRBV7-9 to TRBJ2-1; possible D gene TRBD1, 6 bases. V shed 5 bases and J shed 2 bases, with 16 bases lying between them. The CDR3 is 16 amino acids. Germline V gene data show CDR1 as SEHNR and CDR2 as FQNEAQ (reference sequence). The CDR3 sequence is CASSPPRRGTYNEQFF. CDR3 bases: TGTGCCAGCAGCCCACCGCGCAGGGGAACCTACAATGAGCAGTTCTTC.

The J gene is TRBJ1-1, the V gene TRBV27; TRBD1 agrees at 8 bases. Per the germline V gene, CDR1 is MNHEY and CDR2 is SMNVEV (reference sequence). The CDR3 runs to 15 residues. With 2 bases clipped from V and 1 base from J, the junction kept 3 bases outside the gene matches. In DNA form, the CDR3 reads TGTGCCAGCAGTTTACTCGGACAGGGGAACACTGAAGCTTTCTTT. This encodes CASSLLGQGNTEAFF.

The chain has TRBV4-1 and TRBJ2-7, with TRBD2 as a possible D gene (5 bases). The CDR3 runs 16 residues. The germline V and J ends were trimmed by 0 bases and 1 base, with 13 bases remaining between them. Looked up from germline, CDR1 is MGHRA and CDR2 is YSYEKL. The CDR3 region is CASSQDLAEGSYEQYF. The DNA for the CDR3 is TGCGCCAGCAGCCAAGATCTAGCCGAAGGTTCCTACGAGCAGTACTTC.

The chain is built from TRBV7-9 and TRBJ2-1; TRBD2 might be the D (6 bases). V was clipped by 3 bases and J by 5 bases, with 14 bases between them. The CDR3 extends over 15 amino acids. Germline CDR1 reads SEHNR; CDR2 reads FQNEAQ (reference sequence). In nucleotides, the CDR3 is TGTGCCAGCAGCTTTCCCGTGACTAGTAACAATGAGCAGTTCTTC. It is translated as CASSFPVTSNNEQFF.

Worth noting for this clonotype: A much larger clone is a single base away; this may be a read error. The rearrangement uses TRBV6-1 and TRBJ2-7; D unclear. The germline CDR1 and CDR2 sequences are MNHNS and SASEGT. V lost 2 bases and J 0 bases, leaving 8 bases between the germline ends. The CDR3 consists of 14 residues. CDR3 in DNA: TGTGCCAGCAGTGAAAGGGTCGGCTCCTACGAGCAGTACTTC. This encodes CASSERVGSYEQYF.

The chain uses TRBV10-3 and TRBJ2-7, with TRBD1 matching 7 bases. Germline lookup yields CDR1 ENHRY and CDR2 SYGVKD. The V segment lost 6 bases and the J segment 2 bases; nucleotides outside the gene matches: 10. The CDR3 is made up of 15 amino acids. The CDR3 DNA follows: TGTGCCATCAGCGTCGGGACAGAGACTACCTACGAGCAGTACTTC. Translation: CAISVGTETTYEQYF.

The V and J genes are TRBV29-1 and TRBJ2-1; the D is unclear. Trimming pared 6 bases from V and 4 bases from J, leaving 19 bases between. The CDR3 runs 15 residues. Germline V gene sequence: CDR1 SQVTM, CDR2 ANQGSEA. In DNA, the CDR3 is TGCAGCGTCCTAACCTCTACGATACTATACAATGAGCAGTTCTTC. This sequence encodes CSVLTSTILYNEQFF.

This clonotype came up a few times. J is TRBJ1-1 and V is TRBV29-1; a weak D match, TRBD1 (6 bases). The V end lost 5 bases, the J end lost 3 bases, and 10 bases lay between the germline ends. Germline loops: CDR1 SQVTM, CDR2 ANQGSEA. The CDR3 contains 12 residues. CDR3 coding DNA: TGCAGCGTTACGAGGGGGTACACTGAAGCTTTCTTT. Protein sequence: CSVTRGYTEAFF.

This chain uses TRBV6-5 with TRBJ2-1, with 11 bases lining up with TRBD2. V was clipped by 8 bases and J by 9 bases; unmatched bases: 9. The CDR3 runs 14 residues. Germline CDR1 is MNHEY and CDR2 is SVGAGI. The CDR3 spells CASSGSGGAVEQFF. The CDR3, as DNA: TGTGCCAGCTCCGGTAGCGGGGGGGCCGTTGAGCAGTTCTTC.

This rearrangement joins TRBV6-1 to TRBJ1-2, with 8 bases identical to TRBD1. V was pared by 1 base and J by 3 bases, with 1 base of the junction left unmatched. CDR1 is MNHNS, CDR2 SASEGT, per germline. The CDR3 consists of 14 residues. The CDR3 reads CASSEDRGYYGYTF. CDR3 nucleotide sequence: TGTGCCAGCAGTGAAGACAGGGGGTACTATGGCTACACCTTC.

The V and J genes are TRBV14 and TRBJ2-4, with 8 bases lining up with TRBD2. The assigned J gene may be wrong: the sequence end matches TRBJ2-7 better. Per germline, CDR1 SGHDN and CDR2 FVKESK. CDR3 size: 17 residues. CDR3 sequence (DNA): TGTGCCAGCAGCCAAGATAGAACTAGCGGATATACCTACGAGCAGTACTTC. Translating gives CASSQDRTSGYTYEQYF.

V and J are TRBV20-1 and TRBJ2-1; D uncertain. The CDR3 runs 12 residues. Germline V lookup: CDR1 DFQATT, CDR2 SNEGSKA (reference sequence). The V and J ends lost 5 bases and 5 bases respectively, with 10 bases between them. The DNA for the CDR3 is TGCAGTGCTCGACCGCTCCACAATGAGCAGTTCTTC. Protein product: CSARPLHNEQFF.

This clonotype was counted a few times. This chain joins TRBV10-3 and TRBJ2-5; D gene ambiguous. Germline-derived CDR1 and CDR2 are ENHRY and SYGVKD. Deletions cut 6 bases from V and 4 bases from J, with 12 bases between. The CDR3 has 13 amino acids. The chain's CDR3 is CAISVAVGETQYF. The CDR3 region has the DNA TGTGCCATCAGCGTCGCGGTGGGAGAGACCCAGTACTTC.

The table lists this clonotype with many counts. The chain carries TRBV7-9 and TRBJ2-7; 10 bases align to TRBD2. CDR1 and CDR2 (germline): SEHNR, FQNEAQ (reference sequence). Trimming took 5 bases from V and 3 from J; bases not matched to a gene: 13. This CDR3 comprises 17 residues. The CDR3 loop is CASSPLLSGRALYEQYF. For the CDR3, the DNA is TGTGCCAGCAGCCCTCTATTAAGCGGGAGGGCCCTCTACGAGCAGTACTTC. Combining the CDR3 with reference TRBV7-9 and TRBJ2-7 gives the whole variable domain DTGVSQNPRHKITKRGQNVTFRCDPISEHNRLYWYRQTLGQGPEFLTYFQNEAQLEKSRLLSDRFSAERPKGSFSTLEIQRTEQGDSAMYLCASSPLLSGRALYEQYFGPGTRLTVT.

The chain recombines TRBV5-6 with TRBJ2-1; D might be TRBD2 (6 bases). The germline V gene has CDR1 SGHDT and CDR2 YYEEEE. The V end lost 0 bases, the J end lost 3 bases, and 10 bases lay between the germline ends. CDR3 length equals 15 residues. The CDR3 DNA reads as TGTGCCAGCAGCTTGGATGGAGGGCACTACAATGAGCAGTTCTTC. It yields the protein CASSLDGGHYNEQFF.

The CDR3 reads CSARTGTGGIYEQYF. The CDR3 coding sequence is TGCAGCGCCAGAACCGGGACAGGGGGCATATACGAGCAGTACTTC. V gene TRBV29-1 combines with J gene TRBJ2-7, with 12 positions matching TRBD1. The germline gives CDR1 SQVTM, CDR2 ANQGSEA. The CDR3 consists of 15 residues. Trimming cost V 7 bases and J 4 bases; bases outside gene matches: 11.

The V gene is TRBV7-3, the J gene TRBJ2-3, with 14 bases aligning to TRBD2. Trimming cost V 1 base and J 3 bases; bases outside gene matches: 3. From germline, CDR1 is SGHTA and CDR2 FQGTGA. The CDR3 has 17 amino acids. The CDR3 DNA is TGTGCCAGCAGCTTAAGGGGACTAGCGGGAGTGACAGATACGCAGTATTTT. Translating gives CASSLRGLAGVTDTQYF.